This T cell receptor (beta chain) emerged from a study of molecular identifiers for immune sequencing clone quantification. TCRdb re-called the PCR reads through MiXCR, storing one row per CDR3 protein. The sample lists more than 60,000 distinct CDR3 sequences, 15% to 20% occurring once. As regards this clonotype: A junction boundary mismatches the germline segment, possibly from a read error.

Sorting recovered naive CD8 T cells on a CD8+CD4-CCR7+CD45RA+ profile. CDR3 length: 16 amino acids. Germline V gives CDR1 DFQATT, CDR2 SNEGSKA (reference sequence). Sequencing was done on a sample of naive CD8+ T cells from blood, with Jurkat cell RNA spiked in. Subset meaning: FACS-sorted CD8+CD4-CCR7+CD45RA+ naive T cells. This TCR derives from a human donor in good health. Some libraries in this study had Jurkat cell RNA spiked in. The chain couples TRBV20-1 to TRBJ2-3; 9 nucleotides line up with TRBD2. In DNA form, the CDR3 reads TGCAATGCTAGAAGCCTAGCGGGACTGAACACAGGTACGCAGTATTTT. This gives the protein CNARSLAGLNTGTQYF.